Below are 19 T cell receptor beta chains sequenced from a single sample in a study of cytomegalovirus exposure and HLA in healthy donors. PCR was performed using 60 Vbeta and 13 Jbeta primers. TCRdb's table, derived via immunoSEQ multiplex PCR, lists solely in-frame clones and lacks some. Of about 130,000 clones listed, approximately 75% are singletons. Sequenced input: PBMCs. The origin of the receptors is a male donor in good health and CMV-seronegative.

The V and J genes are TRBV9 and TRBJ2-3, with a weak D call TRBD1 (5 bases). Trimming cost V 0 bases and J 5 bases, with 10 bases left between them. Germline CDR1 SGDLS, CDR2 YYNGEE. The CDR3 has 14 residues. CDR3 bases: TGTGCCAGCAGCGTAGTTGGCAGGGAAGATACGCAGTATTTT. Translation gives CASSVVGREDTQYF.

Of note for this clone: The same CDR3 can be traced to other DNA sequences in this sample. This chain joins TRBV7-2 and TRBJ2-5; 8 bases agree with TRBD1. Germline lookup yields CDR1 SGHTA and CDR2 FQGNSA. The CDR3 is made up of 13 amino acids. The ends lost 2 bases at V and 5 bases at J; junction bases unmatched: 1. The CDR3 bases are TGTGCCAGCAGCTTATCAGGGGGCGAGACCCAGTACTTC. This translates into CASSLSGGETQYF.

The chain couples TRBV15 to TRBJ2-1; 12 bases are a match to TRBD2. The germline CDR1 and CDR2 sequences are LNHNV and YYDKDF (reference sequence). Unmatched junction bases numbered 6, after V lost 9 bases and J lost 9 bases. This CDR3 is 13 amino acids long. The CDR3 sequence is CATSLAGGLEQFF. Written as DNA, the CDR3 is TGTGCCACTTCACTAGCGGGGGGACTTGAGCAGTTCTTC.

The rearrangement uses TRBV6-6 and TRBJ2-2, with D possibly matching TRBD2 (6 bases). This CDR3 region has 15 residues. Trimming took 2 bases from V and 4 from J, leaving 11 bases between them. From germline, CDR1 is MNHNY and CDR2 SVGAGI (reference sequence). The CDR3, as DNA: TGTGCCAGCAGTTACAAGGGAGGTGCCACCGGGGAGCTGTTTTTT. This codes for CASSYKGGATGELFF.

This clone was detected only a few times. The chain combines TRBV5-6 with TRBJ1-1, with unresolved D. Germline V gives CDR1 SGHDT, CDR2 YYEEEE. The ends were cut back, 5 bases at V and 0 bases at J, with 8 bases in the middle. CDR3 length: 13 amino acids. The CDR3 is CASSGQLNTEAFF. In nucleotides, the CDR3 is TGTGCCAGCAGTGGCCAGTTGAACACTGAAGCTTTCTTT.

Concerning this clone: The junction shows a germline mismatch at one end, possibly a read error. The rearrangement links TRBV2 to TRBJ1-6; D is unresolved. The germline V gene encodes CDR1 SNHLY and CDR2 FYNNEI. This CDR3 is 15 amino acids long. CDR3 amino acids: CAGSENKGGYSPLHF. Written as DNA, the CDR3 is TGTGCCGGCAGTGAAAATAAGGGCGGGTATTCACCCCTCCACTTT.

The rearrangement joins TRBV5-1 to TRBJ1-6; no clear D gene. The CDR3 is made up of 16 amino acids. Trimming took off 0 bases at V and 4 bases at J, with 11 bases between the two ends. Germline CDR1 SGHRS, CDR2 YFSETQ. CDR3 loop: CASSLAGPLYNSPLHF. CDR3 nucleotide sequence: TGCGCCAGCAGCTTGGCAGGTCCCCTTTATAATTCACCCCTCCACTTT.

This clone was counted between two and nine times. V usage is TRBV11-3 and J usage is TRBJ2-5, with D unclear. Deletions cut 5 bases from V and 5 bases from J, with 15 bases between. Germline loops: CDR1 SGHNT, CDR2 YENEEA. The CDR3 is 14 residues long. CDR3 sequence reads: CASSLTPVRETQYF. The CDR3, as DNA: TGTGCCAGCAGCCTCACCCCTGTACGGGAGACCCAGTACTTC. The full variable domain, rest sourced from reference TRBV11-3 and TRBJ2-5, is EAGVVQSPRYKIIEKKQPVAFWCNPISGHNTLYWYLQNLGQGPELLIRYENEEAVDDSQLPKDRFSAERLKGVDSTLKIQPAELGDSAVYLCASSLTPVRETQYFGPGTRLLVL.

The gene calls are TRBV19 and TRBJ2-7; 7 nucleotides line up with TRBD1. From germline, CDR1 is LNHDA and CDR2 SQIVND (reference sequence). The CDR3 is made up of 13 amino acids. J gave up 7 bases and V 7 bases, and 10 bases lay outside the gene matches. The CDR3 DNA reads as TGTGCCAGTAAGAAGGGGGCGCAATCTGAGCAGTACTTC. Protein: CASKKGAQSEQYF.

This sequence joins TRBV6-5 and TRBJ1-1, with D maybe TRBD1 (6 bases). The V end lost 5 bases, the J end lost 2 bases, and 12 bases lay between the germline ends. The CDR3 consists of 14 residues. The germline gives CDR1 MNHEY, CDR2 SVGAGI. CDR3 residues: CASSRTVRNTEAFF. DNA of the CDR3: TGTGCCAGCAGTCGGACAGTCCGAAACACTGAAGCTTTCTTT.

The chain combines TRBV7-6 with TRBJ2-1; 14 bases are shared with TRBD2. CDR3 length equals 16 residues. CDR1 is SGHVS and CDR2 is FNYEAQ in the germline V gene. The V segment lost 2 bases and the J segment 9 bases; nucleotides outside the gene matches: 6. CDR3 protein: CASSLYGTSGGGEQFF. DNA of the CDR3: TGTGCCAGCAGCTTATACGGGACTAGCGGGGGTGGTGAGCAGTTCTTC.

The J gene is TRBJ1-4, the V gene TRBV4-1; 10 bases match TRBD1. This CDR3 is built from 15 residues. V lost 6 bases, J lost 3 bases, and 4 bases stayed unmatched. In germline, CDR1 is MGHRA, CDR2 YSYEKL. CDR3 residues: CASRDRGGANEKLFF. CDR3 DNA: TGCGCCAGCAGGGACAGGGGGGGGGCTAATGAAAAACTGTTTTTT.

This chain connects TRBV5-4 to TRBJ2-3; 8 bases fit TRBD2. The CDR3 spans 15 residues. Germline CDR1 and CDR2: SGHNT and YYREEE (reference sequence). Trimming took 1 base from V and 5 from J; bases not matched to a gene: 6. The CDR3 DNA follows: TGTGCCAGCAGCTTGCGGGGGGGCCGAGGAGATACGCAGTATTTT. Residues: CASSLRGGRGDTQYF.

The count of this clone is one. The CDR3 nucleotides read TGCGCCAGCAGCCAATTAACAGGGTCAGGGGCCAACGTCCTGACTTTC. Protein sequence: CASSQLTGSGANVLTF. V usage is TRBV4-3 and J usage is TRBJ2-6; D is possibly TRBD1 (6 bases). Trimming pared 2 bases from V and 4 bases from J, leaving 12 bases between. CDR1 and CDR2 from the germline V gene are LGHNA and YSLEER. This CDR3 comprises 16 residues.

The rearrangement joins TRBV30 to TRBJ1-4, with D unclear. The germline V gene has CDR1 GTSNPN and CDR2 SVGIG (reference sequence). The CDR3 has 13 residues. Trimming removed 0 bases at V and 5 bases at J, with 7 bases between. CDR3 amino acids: CAWSVRQNEKLFF. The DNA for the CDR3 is TGTGCCTGGAGTGTACGCCAGAATGAAAAACTGTTTTTT.

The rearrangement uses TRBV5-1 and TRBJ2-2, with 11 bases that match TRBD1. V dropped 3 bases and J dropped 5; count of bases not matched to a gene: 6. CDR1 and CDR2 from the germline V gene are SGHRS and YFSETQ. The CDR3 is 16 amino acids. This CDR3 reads CASSSLGQGDTGELFF. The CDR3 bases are TGCGCCAGCAGCTCGTTGGGACAGGGGGATACCGGGGAGCTGTTTTTT.

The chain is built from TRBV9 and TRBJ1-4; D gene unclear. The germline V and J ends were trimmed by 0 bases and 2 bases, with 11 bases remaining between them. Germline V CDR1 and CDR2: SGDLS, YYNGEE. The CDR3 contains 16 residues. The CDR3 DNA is TGTGCCAGCAGCGTAGGGGCCGTGAGCACTAATGAAAAACTGTTTTTT. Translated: CASSVGAVSTNEKLFF.

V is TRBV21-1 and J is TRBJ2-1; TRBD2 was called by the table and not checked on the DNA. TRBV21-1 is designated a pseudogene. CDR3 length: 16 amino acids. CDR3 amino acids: CASSTLLAGVRDEQFF. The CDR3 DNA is TGTGCCAGCAGCACCCTACTAGCGGGGGTTCGGGATGAGCAGTTCTTC.

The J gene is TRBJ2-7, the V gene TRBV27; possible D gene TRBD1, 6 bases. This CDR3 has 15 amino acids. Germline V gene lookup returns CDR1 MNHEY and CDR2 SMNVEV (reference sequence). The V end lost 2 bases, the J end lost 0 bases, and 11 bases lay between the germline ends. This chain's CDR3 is CASSLEQGHSYEQYF. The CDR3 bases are TGTGCCAGCAGTTTAGAGCAGGGGCACTCCTACGAGCAGTACTTC.